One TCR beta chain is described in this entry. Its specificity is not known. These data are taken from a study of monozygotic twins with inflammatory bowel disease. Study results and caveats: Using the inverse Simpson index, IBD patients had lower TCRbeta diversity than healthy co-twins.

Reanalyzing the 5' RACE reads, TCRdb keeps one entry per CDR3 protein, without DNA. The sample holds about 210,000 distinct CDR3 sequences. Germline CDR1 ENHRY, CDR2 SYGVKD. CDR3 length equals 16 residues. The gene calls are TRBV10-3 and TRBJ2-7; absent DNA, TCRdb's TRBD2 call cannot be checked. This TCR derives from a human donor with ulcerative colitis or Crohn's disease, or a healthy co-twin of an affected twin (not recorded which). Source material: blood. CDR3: CAIKSGGGLSSYEQYF.